These T cell receptor beta chains were read from a single sample in a study of blood T cell repertoires in COVID-19. The method was immunoSEQ multiplex PCR; TCRdb's version includes in-frame clones alone and lacks a portion of them. The sample holds under 400,000 clones; just over 85% are singletons and the top ten take 4% to 5%. The sequencing input was PBMCs or T cells enriched from blood (not recorded which). These receptors were obtained from a woman between 35 and 50 years old with acute COVID-19. Each CDR3 is given with its conserved first and last residue. The D gene is left open where the match is weak. Clone size is not always given. Where it is, it says once, few, many or a class for expanded clones.

j_gene | abundance | v_gene | d_gene | CDR3aa | CDR3nt
TRBJ1-2 | once | TRBV7-2 | NA | CASSLYDSVFNYGYTF | TGTGCCAGCAGCCTCTATGATTCGGTATTTAACTATGGCTACACCTTC
TRBJ2-5 | NA | TRBV2 | TRBD2 | CASRTSGGETQYF | TGTGCCAGCAGGACTAGCGGGGGGGAGACCCAGTACTTC
TRBJ1-4 | NA | TRBV5-1 | NA | CASSLGGGTNEKLFF | TGCGCCAGCAGCTTGGGCGGGGGAACTAATGAAAAACTGTTTTTT
TRBJ1-2 | NA | TRBV6-5 | TRBD1 | CASSSFGTGGYGYTF | TGTGCCAGCAGTTCCTTCGGGACAGGGGGCTATGGCTACACCTTC
TRBJ1-2 | few | TRBV28 | TRBD1 | CASSDPGTAAGIYTF | TGTGCCAGCAGCGACCCCGGGACAGCCGCCGGGATCTACACCTTC
TRBJ1-1 | NA | TRBV9 | NA | CASSVAAGLNTEAFF | TGTGCCAGCAGCGTAGCGGCAGGGTTGAACACTGAAGCTTTCTTT
TRBJ2-3 | NA | TRBV5-4 | NA | CASSPKGTDTQYF | TGTGCCAGCAGCCCCAAGGGGACAGATACGCAGTATTTT
TRBJ2-5 | NA | TRBV19 | TRBD2 | CASSIIAGAVARETQYF | TGTGCCAGTAGTATAATAGCGGGAGCTGTGGCTAGAGAGACCCAGTACTTC
TRBJ1-2 | few | TRBV2 | NA | CASRWGGPDYTF | TGTGCCAGCCGCTGGGGAGGGCCCGACTACACCTTC
TRBJ1-4 | NA | TRBV9 | NA | CASSVESGRGEKLFF | TGTGCCAGCAGCGTAGAATCGGGGCGGGGTGAAAAACTGTTTTTT
TRBJ1-5 | NA | TRBV7-9 | TRBD1 | CASSFGQGRQPQHF | TGTGCCAGCAGCTTCGGACAGGGTCGACAGCCCCAGCATTTT
TRBJ2-7 | NA | TRBV2 | NA | CASSESGSTYEQYF | TGTGCCAGCAGTGAGAGCGGTTCGACCTACGAGCAGTACTTC
TRBJ1-6 | NA | TRBV5-4 | NA | CASSLLQANSPLHF | TGTGCCAGCAGCTTGCTACAGGCGAATTCACCCCTCCACTTT
TRBJ1-2 | NA | TRBV12-5 | TRBD1 | CASLGDSFSYGYTF | TGTGCTAGCCTTGGGGACAGCTTTTCCTATGGCTACACCTTC
TRBJ1-2 | few | TRBV19 | TRBD1 | CASSTAGTTGGYGYTF | TGTGCCAGTAGTACCGCCGGGACCACAGGGGGCTATGGCTACACCTTC
TRBJ1-1 | NA | TRBV3-1/TRBV3-2 | NA | CASSQTNTEAFF | TGTGCCAGCAGTCAAACTAACACTGAAGCTTTCTTT